A single sample is the source of the 26 T cell receptor beta chains below, sequenced in a study of blood T cell repertoires in COVID-19. Produced via immunoSEQ multiplex PCR; TCRdb's table is partial and in-frame only. The sample gives more than 250,000 clones, around 87% of which show up once; about 5.2% is in the top ten. Sequencing was carried out using PBMCs or T cells enriched from blood (not recorded which). Receptors originate from a woman in her 30s who had recovered from COVID-19.

The rearrangement uses TRBV24-1 and TRBJ2-1, with 10 bases fitting TRBD1. The CDR3 spans 14 residues. V shed 9 bases and J 7 bases; nucleotides not matched to a gene: 8. Germline-derived CDR1 and CDR2 are KGHDR and SFDVKD. The CDR3 DNA reads as TGTGCCACCGCAACGGACAGGGGGTGGAATGAGCAGTTCTTC. This codes for CATATDRGWNEQFF.

The chain uses TRBV5-1 and TRBJ2-5, with 8 bases fitting TRBD2. With V trimmed by 2 bases and J by 1 base, 4 bases remained unmatched. CDR1 is SGHRS and CDR2 is YFSETQ in the germline V gene. This CDR3 has 15 amino acids. CDR3 amino acids: CASSFLAGTQETQYF. CDR3 DNA sequence: TGCGCCAGCAGCTTCTTAGCGGGAACCCAAGAGACCCAGTACTTC.

The CDR3 sequence is CASRSYTEAFF. The CDR3 nucleotides are TGTGCCAGCAGGAGCTACACTGAAGCTTTCTTT. This sequence joins TRBV5-6 and TRBJ1-1; D ambiguous. The germline V gene encodes CDR1 SGHDT and CDR2 YYEEEE. The CDR3 spans 11 residues. Trimming took 5 bases from V and 3 from J, leaving 5 bases between them.

The CDR3 sequence is CASSQEMGERGTDTQYF. In nucleotides, the CDR3 is TGTGCCAGCAGCCAAGAAATGGGGGAGCGGGGCACAGATACGCAGTATTTT. The chain joins TRBV3-1 (or the pseudogene TRBV3-2) to TRBJ2-3, with D possibly TRBD2 on 6 matching bases. V lost 0 bases to trimming and J lost 1 base, with 14 bases between them. The CDR3 length is 17 residues. Germline V gives CDR1 LGHDT, CDR2 YNNKEL (reference sequence).

CDR3 DNA sequence: TGCGCCAGCAGCCAGGGGACAGGGAGGAACTATGGCTACACCTTC. It is translated as CASSQGTGRNYGYTF. The chain is built from TRBV4-1 and TRBJ1-2; 9 nucleotides match TRBD1. After removal of 3 bases from V and 2 bases from J, the junction contained 4 bases not matched to a gene. This CDR3 is built from 15 residues. CDR1 and CDR2 (germline): MGHRA, YSYEKL.

The chain employs TRBV15 and TRBJ1-2; D is uncertain. This CDR3 is built from 13 residues. V was cut by 1 base and J by 7 bases, with 10 bases left in between. The germline V gene encodes CDR1 LNHNV and CDR2 YYDKDF (reference sequence). Here the CDR3 reads CATSRGSRGGYTF. CDR3 sequence (DNA): TGTGCCACCAGCAGAGGGTCACGGGGTGGCTACACCTTC.

The V gene is TRBV14, the J gene TRBJ2-1, with D possibly matching TRBD1 (5 bases). Germline values: CDR1 SGHDN, CDR2 FVKESK. Trimming cost V 1 base and J 3 bases, with 7 bases left between them. The CDR3 spans 14 residues. CDR3: CASSQATVYNEQFF. CDR3 in DNA: TGTGCCAGCAGCCAAGCGACAGTCTACAATGAGCAGTTCTTC.

The V and J genes are TRBV5-1 and TRBJ2-2, with TRBD2 matching 8 bases. Trimming took 4 bases from V and 3 from J; bases not matched to a gene: 5. This CDR3 contains 15 residues. From germline, CDR1 is SGHRS and CDR2 YFSETQ. The CDR3 loop is CASSPRGADTGELFF. Written as DNA, the CDR3 is TGCGCCAGCAGCCCGCGGGGGGCGGACACCGGGGAGCTGTTTTTT.

CDR3: CASTRGTSTDYEQYF. CDR3 sequence (DNA): TGCGCCAGCACTAGAGGGACTAGTACAGATTACGAGCAGTACTTC. This sequence joins TRBV5-1 and TRBJ2-7, with 8 bases identical to TRBD2. This CDR3 is 15 amino acids long. With V trimmed by 6 bases and J by 4 bases, 12 bases remained unmatched. Looked up from germline, CDR1 is SGHRS and CDR2 is YFSETQ. The entire variable domain, with the rest obtained from reference TRBV5-1 and TRBJ2-7, is as follows: KAGVTQTPRYLIKTRGQQVTLSCSPISGHRSVSWYQQTPGQGLQFLFEYFSETQRNKGNFPGRFSGRQFSNSRSEMNVSTLELGDSALYLCASTRGTSTDYEQYFGPGTRLTVT.

The chain carries TRBV2 and TRBJ1-1; tentatively, D is TRBD1 (6 bases). Germline lookup yields CDR1 SNHLY and CDR2 FYNNEI. The CDR3 spans 14 residues. CDR3 sequence: CAKPGRGFDTEAFF. The CDR3 DNA is TGTGCTAAACCGGGCAGGGGCTTTGACACTGAAGCTTTCTTT.

The V and J genes are TRBV21-1 and TRBJ2-7; TRBD2 is the table's D call, not checked against the DNA. TRBV21-1 is designated a pseudogene. CDR3 length: 14 amino acids. The CDR3 loop is CAARGDAGAYEQYF. CDR3 coding DNA: TGTGCCGCGAGAGGGGACGCGGGGGCCTACGAGCAGTACTTC.

This sequence joins TRBV18 and TRBJ1-6; 9 bases match TRBD1. CDR3 length: 14 residues. Germline V gene sequence: CDR1 KGHSH, CDR2 LQKENI. V shed 6 bases, J shed 8 bases, and the junction held 5 bases outside the gene matches. CDR3 residues: CASSGQGEDSPLHF. Written as DNA, the CDR3 is TGTGCCAGCTCGGGACAGGGAGAGGATTCACCCCTCCACTTT.

This rearrangement joins TRBV10-2 to TRBJ2-1; TRBD1 aligns across 8 bases. Germline CDR1 WSHSY, CDR2 SAAADI. This CDR3 has 15 amino acids. The V and J ends lost 5 bases and 3 bases, in that order; junction bases with no gene match: 6. The CDR3 bases are TGCGCCAGCAGTCCGGACAGGGATATCTACAATGAGCAGTTCTTC. Encoded protein: CASSPDRDIYNEQFF.

This clone has only a few counts. The rearrangement uses TRBV19 and TRBJ1-1; unclear D gene. The CDR3 consists of 13 residues. V was cut by 0 bases and J by 11 bases, with 13 bases left in between. Germline CDR1 is LNHDA and CDR2 is SQIVND (reference sequence). CDR3 region: CASSIDHRGGAFF. The CDR3 DNA reads as TGTGCCAGTAGTATAGATCACCGGGGTGGCGCTTTCTTT. The complete variable domain, with remaining parts taken from reference TRBV19 and TRBJ1-1, reads DGGITQSPKYLFRKEGQNVTLSCEQNLNHDAMYWYRQDPGQGLRLIYYSQIVNDFQKGDIAEGYSVSREKKESFPLTVTSAQKNPTAFYLCASSIDHRGGAFFGQGTRLTVV.

The chain links TRBV10-3 to TRBJ1-2, with D tentatively TRBD1 (6 bases). The V end lost 7 bases, the J end lost 2 bases, and 11 bases lay between the germline ends. This CDR3 has 13 residues. Germline V gives CDR1 ENHRY, CDR2 SYGVKD. The CDR3 here is CAIIDDRNYGYTF. The CDR3 DNA follows: TGTGCCATCATCGACGACAGGAACTATGGCTACACCTTC.

In nucleotides, the CDR3 is TGTGCCACCAGTGATGCTCAGGGGATAGGACAGCCCCAGCATTTT. It encodes CATSDAQGIGQPQHF. The rearrangement uses TRBV24-1 and TRBJ1-5; a possible D gene is TRBD1 (6 bases). V lost 3 bases and J 7 bases, leaving 15 bases between the germline ends. CDR1 is KGHDR and CDR2 is SFDVKD in the germline V gene. This CDR3 has 15 residues.

The V gene is TRBV5-6, the J gene TRBJ1-6; 10 bases map to TRBD1. The CDR3 has 16 residues. V lost 2 bases to trimming and J lost 9 bases; unmatched junction nucleotides: 8. Germline loops: CDR1 SGHDT, CDR2 YYEEEE. This CDR3 is CASSFIPGQGSSPLHF. The CDR3 region has the DNA TGTGCCAGCAGCTTTATCCCGGGACAGGGGAGTTCACCCCTCCACTTT. The entire variable domain, with the rest obtained from reference TRBV5-6 and TRBJ1-6, is as follows: DAGVTQSPTHLIKTRGQQVTLRCSPKSGHDTVSWYQQALGQGPQFIFQYYEEEERQRGNFPDRFSGHQFPNYSSELNVNALLLGDSALYLCASSFIPGQGSSPLHFGNGTRLTVT.

This chain uses TRBV2 with TRBJ2-2, with D perhaps TRBD1 (5 bases). Trimming shortened V by 4 bases and J by 5 bases, and 14 bases separated the two germline ends. Germline V CDR1 and CDR2: SNHLY, FYNNEI. The CDR3 totals 15 residues. In DNA form, the CDR3 reads TGTGCCAGCAGTGTTAGGGGAAGAGGTACCGGGGAGCTGTTTTTT. This translates into CASSVRGRGTGELFF.

The chain links TRBV7-8 to TRBJ2-7; 9 positions agree with TRBD1. The CDR3 loop spans 12 amino acids. Germline CDR1 is SGHVS and CDR2 is FQNEAQ. The V segment lost 8 bases and the J segment 7 bases; nucleotides outside the gene matches: 6. CDR3: CASGQGLEEQYF. The CDR3 region has the DNA TGTGCCAGCGGACAGGGGTTGGAAGAGCAGTACTTC.

The chain uses TRBV18 and TRBJ2-5; the D gene is possibly TRBD1 (7 bases). Germline CDR1 KGHSH, CDR2 LQKENI. V lost 4 bases and J lost 7, with 10 bases in between. This CDR3 region has 12 residues. CDR3 in amino acids: CASSLQGGTQYF. The CDR3 DNA reads as TGTGCCAGCTCACTCCAGGGGGGGACCCAGTACTTC.

This chain uses TRBV19 with TRBJ1-1; 9 nucleotides match TRBD1. The CDR3 covers 17 residues. Germline-derived CDR1 and CDR2 are LNHDA and SQIVND (reference sequence). J lost 1 base, V lost 4 bases, and 10 bases had no gene match. CDR3 amino acids: CASSTTSPTGGNTEAFF. In DNA, the CDR3 is TGTGCCAGTAGTACGACATCTCCGACAGGGGGGAACACTGAAGCTTTCTTT.

The chain links TRBV6-5 to TRBJ2-2; 7 bases are a match to TRBD1. V lost 0 bases, J lost 7 bases, and 2 bases stayed unmatched. This CDR3 is built from 14 residues. Germline V lookup: CDR1 MNHEY, CDR2 SVGAGI. CDR3 coding DNA: TGTGCCAGCAGTTACTCGGGACAGTACGGGGAGCTGTTTTTT. It codes for CASSYSGQYGELFF.

This chain links TRBV6-5 with TRBJ2-7; 7 bases align to TRBD2. This CDR3 spans 13 amino acids. CDR1 is MNHEY, CDR2 SVGAGI, per germline. V lost 4 bases and J lost 0; bases outside the gene matches: 0. CDR3 nucleotide sequence: TGTGCCAGCAGTTTAGCGGGCTCCTACGAGCAGTACTTC. It encodes CASSLAGSYEQYF.

The chain has TRBV5-1 and TRBJ1-1, with 9 bases identical to TRBD1. Germline V gene data show CDR1 as SGHRS and CDR2 as YFSETQ. The CDR3 spans 15 residues. Trimming cost V 3 bases and J 4 bases; bases outside gene matches: 7. As DNA, the CDR3 is TGCGCCAGCAGCTCCGGTAGACAGGGGGGCACTGAAGCTTTCTTT. Protein sequence: CASSSGRQGGTEAFF.

This clone occurred a few times. The gene calls are TRBV12-3 or TRBV12-4 and TRBJ1-2; D ambiguous. Trimming shortened V by 6 bases and J by 3 bases, and 11 bases separated the two germline ends. This CDR3 contains 13 residues. The CDR3 sequence: CASSPTRDYGYTF. For the CDR3, the DNA is TGTGCCAGCAGCCCCACGCGGGACTATGGCTACACCTTC.

The gene calls are TRBV9 and TRBJ1-1; TRBD1 is a possible D gene (5 bases). The CDR3 consists of 12 residues. V was shortened by 5 bases and J by 3 bases, with 8 bases between the two germline ends. Germline CDR1 reads SGDLS; CDR2 reads YYNGEE. CDR3 nucleotides: TGTGCCAGCAGGCCGACAGACACTGAAGCTTTCTTT. It encodes CASRPTDTEAFF. The variable domain in full, completed from reference TRBV9 and TRBJ1-1, reads DSGVTQTPKHLITATGQRVTLRCSPRSGDLSVYWYQQSLDQGLQFLIQYYNGEERAKGNILERFSAQQFPDLHSELNLSSLELGDSALYFCASRPTDTEAFFGQGTRLTVV.